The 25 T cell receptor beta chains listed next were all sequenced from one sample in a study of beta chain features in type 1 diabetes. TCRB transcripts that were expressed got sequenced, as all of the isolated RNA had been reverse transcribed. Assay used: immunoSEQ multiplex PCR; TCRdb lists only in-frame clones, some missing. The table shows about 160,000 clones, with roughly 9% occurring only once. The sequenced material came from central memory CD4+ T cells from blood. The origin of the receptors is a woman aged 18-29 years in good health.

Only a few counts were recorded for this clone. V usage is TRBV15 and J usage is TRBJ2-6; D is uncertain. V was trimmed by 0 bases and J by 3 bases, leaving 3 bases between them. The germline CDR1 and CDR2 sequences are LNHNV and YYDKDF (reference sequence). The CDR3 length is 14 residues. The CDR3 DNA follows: TGTGCCACCAGCAGAGATCATGGGGCCAACGTCCTGACTTTC. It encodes CATSRDHGANVLTF. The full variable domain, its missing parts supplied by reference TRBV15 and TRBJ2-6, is DAMVIQNPRYQVTQFGKPVTLSCSQTLNHNVMYWYQQKSSQAPKLLFHYYDKDFNNEADTPDNFQSRRPNTSFCFLDIRSPGLGDTAMYLCATSRDHGANVLTFGAGSRLTVL.

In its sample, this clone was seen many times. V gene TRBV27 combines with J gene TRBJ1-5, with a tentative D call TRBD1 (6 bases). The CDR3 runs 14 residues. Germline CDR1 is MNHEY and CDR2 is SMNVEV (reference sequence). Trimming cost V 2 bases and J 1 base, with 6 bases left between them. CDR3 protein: CASSLRGSNQPQHF. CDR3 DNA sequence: TGTGCCAGCAGTTTAAGGGGGAGCAATCAGCCCCAGCATTTT.

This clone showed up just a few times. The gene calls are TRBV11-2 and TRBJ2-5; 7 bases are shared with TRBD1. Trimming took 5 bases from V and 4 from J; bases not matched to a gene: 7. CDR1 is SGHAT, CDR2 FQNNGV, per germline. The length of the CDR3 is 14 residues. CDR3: CASSRDRERETQYF. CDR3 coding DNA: TGTGCCAGCAGCAGAGACAGGGAAAGAGAGACCCAGTACTTC.

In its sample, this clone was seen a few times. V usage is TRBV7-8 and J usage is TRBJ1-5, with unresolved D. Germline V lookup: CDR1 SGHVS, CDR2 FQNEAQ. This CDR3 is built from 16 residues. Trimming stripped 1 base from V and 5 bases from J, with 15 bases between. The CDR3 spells CASSLGGGRPDQPQHF. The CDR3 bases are TGTGCCAGCAGCTTAGGGGGAGGGCGCCCCGATCAGCCCCAGCATTTT.

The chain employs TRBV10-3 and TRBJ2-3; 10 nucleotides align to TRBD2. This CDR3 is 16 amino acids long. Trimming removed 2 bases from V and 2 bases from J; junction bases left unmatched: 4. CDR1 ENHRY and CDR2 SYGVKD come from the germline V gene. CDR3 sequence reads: CAISELAGAITDTQYF. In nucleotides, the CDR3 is TGTGCCATCAGTGAGCTAGCGGGGGCCATCACAGATACGCAGTATTTT.

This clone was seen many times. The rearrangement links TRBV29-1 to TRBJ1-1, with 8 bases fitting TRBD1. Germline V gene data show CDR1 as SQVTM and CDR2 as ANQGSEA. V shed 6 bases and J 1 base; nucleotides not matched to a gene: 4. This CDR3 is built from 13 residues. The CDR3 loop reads CSVTGQGNTEAFF. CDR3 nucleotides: TGCAGCGTCACCGGACAGGGGAACACTGAAGCTTTCTTT.

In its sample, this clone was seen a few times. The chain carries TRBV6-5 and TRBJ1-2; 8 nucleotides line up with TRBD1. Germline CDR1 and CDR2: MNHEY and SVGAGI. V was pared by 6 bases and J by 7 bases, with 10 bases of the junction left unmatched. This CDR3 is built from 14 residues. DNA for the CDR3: TGTGCCAGCAGGCCAGACAGGGGTAGAATTGGCTACACCTTC. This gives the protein CASRPDRGRIGYTF.

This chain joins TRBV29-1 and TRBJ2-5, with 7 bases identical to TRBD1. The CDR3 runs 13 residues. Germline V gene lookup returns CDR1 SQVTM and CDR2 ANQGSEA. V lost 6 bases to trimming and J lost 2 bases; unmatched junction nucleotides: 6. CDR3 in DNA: TGCAGCGTGAGGATCAGGGGGCAAGAGACCCAGTACTTC. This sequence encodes CSVRIRGQETQYF.

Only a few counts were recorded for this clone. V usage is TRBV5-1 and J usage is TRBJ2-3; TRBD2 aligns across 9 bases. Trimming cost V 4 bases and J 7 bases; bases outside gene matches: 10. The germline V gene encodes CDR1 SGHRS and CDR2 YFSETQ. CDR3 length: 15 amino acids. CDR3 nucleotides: TGCGCCAGCAGCCCATCTTATCTAGCGGGAAATACGCAGTATTTT. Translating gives CASSPSYLAGNTQYF.

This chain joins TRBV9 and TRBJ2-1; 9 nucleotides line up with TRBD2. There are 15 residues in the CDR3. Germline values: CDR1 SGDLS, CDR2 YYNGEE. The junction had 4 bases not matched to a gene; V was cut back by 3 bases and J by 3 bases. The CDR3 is CASSARLADYNEQFF. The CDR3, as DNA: TGTGCCAGCAGCGCAAGACTAGCGGACTACAATGAGCAGTTCTTC.

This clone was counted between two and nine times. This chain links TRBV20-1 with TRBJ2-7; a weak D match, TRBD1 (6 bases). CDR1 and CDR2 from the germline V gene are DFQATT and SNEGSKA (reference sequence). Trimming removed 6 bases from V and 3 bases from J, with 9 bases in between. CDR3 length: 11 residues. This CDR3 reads CSAWTDYEQYF. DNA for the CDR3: TGCAGTGCCTGGACAGACTACGAGCAGTACTTC.

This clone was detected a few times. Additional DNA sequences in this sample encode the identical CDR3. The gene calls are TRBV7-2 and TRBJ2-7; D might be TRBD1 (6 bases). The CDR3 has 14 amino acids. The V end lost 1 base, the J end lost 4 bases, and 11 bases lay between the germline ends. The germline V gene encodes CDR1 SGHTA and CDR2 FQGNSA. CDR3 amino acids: CASSLGAGAYEQYF. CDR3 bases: TGTGCCAGCAGCTTAGGGGCAGGGGCTTACGAGCAGTACTTC.

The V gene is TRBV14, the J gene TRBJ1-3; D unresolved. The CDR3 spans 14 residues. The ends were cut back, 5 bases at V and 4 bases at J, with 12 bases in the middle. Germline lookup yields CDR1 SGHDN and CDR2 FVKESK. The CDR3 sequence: CASSAPGLGNTIYF. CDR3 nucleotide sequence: TGTGCCAGCAGCGCCCCCGGACTGGGAAACACCATATATTTT.

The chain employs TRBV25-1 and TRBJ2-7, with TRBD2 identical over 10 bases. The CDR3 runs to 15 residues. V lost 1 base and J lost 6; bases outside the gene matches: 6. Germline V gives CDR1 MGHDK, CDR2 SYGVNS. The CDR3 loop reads CASSESSGRFREQYF. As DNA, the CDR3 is TGTGCCAGCAGTGAATCTAGCGGGAGATTTCGCGAGCAGTACTTC.

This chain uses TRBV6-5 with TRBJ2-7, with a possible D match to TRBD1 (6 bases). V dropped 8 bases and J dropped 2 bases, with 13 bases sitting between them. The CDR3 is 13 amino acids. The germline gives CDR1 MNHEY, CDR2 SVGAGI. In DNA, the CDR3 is TGTGCCAGCGGGCAGGACAGAGCCTACGAGCAGTACTTC. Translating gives CASGQDRAYEQYF.

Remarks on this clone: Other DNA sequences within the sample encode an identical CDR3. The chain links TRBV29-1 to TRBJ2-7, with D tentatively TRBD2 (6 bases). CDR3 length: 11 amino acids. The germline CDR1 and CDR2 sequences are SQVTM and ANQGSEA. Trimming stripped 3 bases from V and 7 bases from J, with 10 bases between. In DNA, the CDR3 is TGCAGCGTTGATCGGGGGAGTGAGCAGTACTTC. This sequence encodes CSVDRGSEQYF.

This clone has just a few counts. CDR3 in DNA: TGTGCCGCACCGGGACAGGGAGCCACTGAAGCTTTCTTT. This encodes CAAPGQGATEAFF. The chain couples TRBV30 to TRBJ1-1; 9 nucleotides align to TRBD1. The ends lost 8 bases at V and 4 bases at J; junction bases unmatched: 8. The germline CDR1 and CDR2 sequences are GTSNPN and SVGIG (reference sequence). CDR3 size: 13 residues.

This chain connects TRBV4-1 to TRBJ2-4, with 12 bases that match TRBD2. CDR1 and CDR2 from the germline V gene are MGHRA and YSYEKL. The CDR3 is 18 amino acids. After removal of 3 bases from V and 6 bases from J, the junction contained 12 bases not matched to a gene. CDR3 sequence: CASSQALPATSGRNIQYF. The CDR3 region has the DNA TGCGCCAGCAGCCAGGCCCTCCCCGCGACTAGCGGGAGAAACATTCAGTACTTC.

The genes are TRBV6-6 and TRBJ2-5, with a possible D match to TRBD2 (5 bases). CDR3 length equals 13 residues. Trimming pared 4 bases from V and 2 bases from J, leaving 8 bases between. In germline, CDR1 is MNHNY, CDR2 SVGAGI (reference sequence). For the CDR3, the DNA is TGTGCCAGCAGTTTTACTAGACAAGAGACCCAGTACTTC. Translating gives CASSFTRQETQYF.

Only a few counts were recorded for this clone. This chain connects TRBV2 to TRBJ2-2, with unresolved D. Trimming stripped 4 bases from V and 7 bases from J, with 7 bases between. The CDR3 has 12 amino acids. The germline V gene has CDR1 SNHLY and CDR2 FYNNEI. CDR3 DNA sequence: TGTGCCAGCAGTGGATTCGGCGGGGAGCTGTTTTTT. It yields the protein CASSGFGGELFF.

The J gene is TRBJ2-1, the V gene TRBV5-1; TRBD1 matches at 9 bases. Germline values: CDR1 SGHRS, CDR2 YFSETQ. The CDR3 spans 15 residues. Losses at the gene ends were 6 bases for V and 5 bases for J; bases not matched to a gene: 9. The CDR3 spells CASNPTGGTHNEQFF. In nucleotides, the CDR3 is TGCGCCAGCAACCCGACAGGGGGTACCCACAATGAGCAGTTCTTC.

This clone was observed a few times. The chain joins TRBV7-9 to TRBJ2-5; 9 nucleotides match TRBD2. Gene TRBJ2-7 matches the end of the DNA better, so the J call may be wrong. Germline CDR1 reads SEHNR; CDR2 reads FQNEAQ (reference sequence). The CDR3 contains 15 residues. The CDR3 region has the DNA TGTGCCAGCAGCCCGCGGGGGGGCCCAGTCAACGAGCAGTACTTC. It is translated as CASSPRGGPVNEQYF.

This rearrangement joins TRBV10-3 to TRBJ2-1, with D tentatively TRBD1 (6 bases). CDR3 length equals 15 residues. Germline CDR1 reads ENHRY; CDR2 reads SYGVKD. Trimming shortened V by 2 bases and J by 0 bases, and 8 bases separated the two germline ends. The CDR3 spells CAISETGSSYNEQFF. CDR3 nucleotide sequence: TGTGCCATCAGTGAGACAGGGAGCTCCTACAATGAGCAGTTCTTC.

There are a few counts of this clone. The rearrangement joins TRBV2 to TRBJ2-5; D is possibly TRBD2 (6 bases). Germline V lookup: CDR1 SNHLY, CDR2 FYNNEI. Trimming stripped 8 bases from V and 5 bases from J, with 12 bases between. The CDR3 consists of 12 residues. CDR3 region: CASGDSGETQYF. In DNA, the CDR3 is TGTGCCAGCGGGGACTCTGGGGAGACCCAGTACTTC.

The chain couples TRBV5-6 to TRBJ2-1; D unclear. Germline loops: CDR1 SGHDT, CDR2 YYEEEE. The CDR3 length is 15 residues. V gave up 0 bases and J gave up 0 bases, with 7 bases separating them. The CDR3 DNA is TGTGCCAGCAGCTTGGAACTGAGCTCCTACAATGAGCAGTTCTTC. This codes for CASSLELSSYNEQFF.